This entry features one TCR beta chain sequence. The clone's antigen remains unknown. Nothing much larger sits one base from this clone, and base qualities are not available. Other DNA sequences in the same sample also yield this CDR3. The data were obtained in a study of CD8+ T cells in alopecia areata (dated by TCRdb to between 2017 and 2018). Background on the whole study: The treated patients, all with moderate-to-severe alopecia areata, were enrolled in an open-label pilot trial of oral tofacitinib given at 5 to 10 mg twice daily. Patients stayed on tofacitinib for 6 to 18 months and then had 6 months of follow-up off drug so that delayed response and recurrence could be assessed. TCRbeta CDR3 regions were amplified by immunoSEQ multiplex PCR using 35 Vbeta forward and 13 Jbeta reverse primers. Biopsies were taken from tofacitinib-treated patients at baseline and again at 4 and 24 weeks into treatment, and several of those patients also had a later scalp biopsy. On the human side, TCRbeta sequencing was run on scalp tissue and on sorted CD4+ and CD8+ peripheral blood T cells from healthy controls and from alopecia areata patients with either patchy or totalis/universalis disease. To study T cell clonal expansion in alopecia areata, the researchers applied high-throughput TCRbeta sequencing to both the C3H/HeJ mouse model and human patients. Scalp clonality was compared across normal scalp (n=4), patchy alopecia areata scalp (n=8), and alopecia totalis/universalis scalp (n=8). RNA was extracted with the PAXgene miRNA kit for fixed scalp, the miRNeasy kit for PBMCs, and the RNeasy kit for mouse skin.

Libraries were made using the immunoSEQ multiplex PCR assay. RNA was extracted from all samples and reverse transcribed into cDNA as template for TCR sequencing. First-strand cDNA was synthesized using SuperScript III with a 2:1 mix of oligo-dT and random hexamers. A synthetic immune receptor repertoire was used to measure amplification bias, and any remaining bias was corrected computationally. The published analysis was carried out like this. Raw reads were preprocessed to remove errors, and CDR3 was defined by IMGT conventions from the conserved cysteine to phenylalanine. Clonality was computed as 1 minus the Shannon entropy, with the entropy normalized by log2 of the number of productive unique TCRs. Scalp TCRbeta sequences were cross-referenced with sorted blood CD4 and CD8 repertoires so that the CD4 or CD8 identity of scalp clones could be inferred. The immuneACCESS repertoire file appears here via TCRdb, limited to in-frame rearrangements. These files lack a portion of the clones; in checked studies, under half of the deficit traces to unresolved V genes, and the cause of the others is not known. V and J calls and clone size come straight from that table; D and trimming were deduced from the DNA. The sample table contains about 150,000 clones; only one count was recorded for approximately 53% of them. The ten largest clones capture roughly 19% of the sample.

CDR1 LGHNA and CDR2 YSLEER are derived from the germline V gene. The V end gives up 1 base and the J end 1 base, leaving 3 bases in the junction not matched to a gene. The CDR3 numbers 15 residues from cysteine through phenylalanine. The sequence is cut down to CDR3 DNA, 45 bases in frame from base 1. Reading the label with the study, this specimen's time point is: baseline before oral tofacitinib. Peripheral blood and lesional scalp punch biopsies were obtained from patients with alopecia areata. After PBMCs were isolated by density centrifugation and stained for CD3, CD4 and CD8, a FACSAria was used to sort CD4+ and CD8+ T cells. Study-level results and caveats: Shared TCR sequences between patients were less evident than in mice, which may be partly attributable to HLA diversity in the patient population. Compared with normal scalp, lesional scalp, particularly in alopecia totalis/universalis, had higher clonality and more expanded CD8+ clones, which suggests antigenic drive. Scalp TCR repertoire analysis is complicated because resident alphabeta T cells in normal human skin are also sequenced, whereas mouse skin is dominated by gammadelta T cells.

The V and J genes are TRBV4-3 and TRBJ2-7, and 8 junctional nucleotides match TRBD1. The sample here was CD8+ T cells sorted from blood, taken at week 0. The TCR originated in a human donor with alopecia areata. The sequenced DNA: TGCGCCAGCAGCCAAGGGACAGGGTCTTCCTACGAGCAGTACTTC. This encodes CASSQGTGSSYEQYF.